What follows is one T cell receptor (beta chain) and its context. Antigen unknown. These data are taken from a study of cytomegalovirus exposure and HLA in healthy donors. The CDR3 has 13 amino acids. The V and J ends lost 4 bases and 7 bases, in that order; junction bases with no gene match: 4. The germline CDR1 and CDR2 sequences are SGHRS and YFSETQ. PCR involved 60 Vbeta and 13 Jbeta primers. Repertoires were generated with immunoSEQ multiplex PCR, while TCRdb's copy carries only in-frame clones and drops some. Of about 160,000 clones in the sample, 75% to 90% were seen once. Study results and limitations: V segments that were indistinguishable, TRBV6-2 and TRBV6-3 among them, were omitted from analysis.

Sequencing used PBMCs. The sequence came from a man between 50 and 59 years old in good health and CMV-seropositive. This chain uses TRBV5-1 with TRBJ1-2, with TRBD1 matching 10 bases. The CDR3 nucleotides are TGCGCCAGCAGCCAGGACAGGGGGACTGGCTACACCTTC. This sequence encodes CASSQDRGTGYTF.